This entry lists 31 T cell receptor beta chains sequenced from one sample in a study of blood T cell repertoires in COVID-19 (dated by TCRdb to between 2020 and 2021). The library was made by the immunoSEQ multiplex PCR assay. This immuneACCESS table, as held by TCRdb, lists in-frame sequences with V and J called but not all clones. Of the missing ones, under half trace to an unresolved V gene in checked studies; the others have no known cause. This sample has some 120,000 clones in its table, and more than 75% of those were observed once. Jointly, the top ten make up about 5.4% of the sample. Sample: peripheral blood. The receptors shown here come from a human donor in a cohort sampled during active COVID-19.

The chain has TRBV29-1 and TRBJ2-2; 9 bases map to TRBD2. The CDR3 spans 17 residues. Germline CDR1 reads SQVTM; CDR2 reads ANQGSEA. With V trimmed by 4 bases and J by 2 bases, 11 bases remained unmatched. The DNA for the CDR3 is TGCAGCGTTGCCCGCCCGGGCGGGAGGGCCAACACCGGGGAGCTGTTTTTT. Translating gives CSVARPGGRANTGELFF.

A single count supports this clone. J is TRBJ1-2 and V is TRBV28; D is unresolved. Germline assignment: CDR1 MDHEN and CDR2 SYDVKM. Between the trimmed V and J ends, which lost 3 bases and 5 bases, there was a span of 4 bases. The CDR3 covers 11 residues. The CDR3 DNA reads TGTGCCAGCAGTTTGGAGTATGGCTACACCTTC. Translated: CASSLEYGYTF.

The sample holds one count of this clone. The chain has TRBV12-5 and TRBJ2-3, with 11 bases identical to TRBD1. The germline CDR1 and CDR2 sequences are LGHNT and FRNRAP. This CDR3 has 16 amino acids. The J segment lost 1 base and the V segment lost 5 bases, leaving 5 bases of the junction unmatched. The CDR3 loop is CASGPPDRGRTDTQYF. In DNA form, the CDR3 reads TGTGCTAGTGGTCCCCCGGACAGGGGGCGCACAGATACGCAGTATTTT.

The CDR3 DNA reads TGTGCCAGCAGTTACTCCTTACAGGGGGCCGGTGGCTACACCTTC. The encoded protein is CASSYSLQGAGGYTF. The genes are TRBV6-6 and TRBJ1-2; 9 bases agree with TRBD1. CDR3 size: 15 residues. CDR1 is MNHNY, CDR2 SVGAGI, per germline (reference sequence). J was trimmed by 7 bases and V by 0 bases; bases with no gene match: 6.

The table lists this clone with a few counts. The gene calls are TRBV10-3 and TRBJ1-1; D not certain. Trimming took 5 bases from V and 5 from J, leaving 18 bases between them. CDR3 length: 15 residues. Germline values: CDR1 ENHRY, CDR2 SYGVKD. The CDR3 DNA is TGTGCCATCAGTCGAGTCCCGGGTCGCTCGACTGAAGCTTTCTTT. Translating gives CAISRVPGRSTEAFF.

The chain employs TRBV7-9 and TRBJ2-3; 7 positions agree with TRBD2. The V segment lost 5 bases and the J segment 6 bases; nucleotides outside the gene matches: 2. Germline V gene data show CDR1 as SEHNR and CDR2 as FQNEAQ (reference sequence). The CDR3 runs to 12 residues. The DNA for the CDR3 is TGTGCCAGCAGCAAACTAGCGGATACGCAGTATTTT. This sequence encodes CASSKLADTQYF.

For this clone: The sample contains more than one DNA sequence encoding this CDR3. Written as DNA, the CDR3 is TGTGCCAGCAGCCCTGGGACTAGCGGGAGAACCGGGGAGCTGTTTTTT. Translating it yields CASSPGTSGRTGELFF. V gene TRBV9 combines with J gene TRBJ2-2; 14 bases map to TRBD2. Germline V gives CDR1 SGDLS, CDR2 YYNGEE. The V segment lost 4 bases and the J segment 5 bases; nucleotides outside the gene matches: 4. This CDR3 is 16 amino acids long.

This clone has just one count. This chain connects TRBV28 to TRBJ1-3, with unresolved D. Germline V CDR1 and CDR2: MDHEN, SYDVKM. Trimming left V 5 bases short and J 0 bases short, with 14 bases between. This CDR3 has 16 residues. The CDR3 is CASSLQVAYSGNTIYF. The DNA of the CDR3 is TGTGCCAGCAGTCTGCAGGTGGCGTACTCTGGAAACACCATATATTTT.

This chain connects TRBV6-5 to TRBJ2-5; tentatively, D is TRBD1 (6 bases). The CDR3 covers 15 residues. Germline V gene data show CDR1 as MNHEY and CDR2 as SVGAGI. V was shortened by 6 bases and J by 2 bases, with 16 bases between the two germline ends. The CDR3 DNA sequence: TGTGCCAGCAGACAGACCGGGACACCACAAGAGACCCAGTACTTC. Amino acids: CASRQTGTPQETQYF.

This CDR3 is CASRGTSGYTDTQYF. The CDR3 DNA reads as TGTGCCAGTAGGGGGACTAGCGGTTACACAGATACGCAGTATTTT. The chain joins TRBV19 to TRBJ2-3; 11 nucleotides align to TRBD2. The length of the CDR3 is 15 residues. Per germline, CDR1 LNHDA and CDR2 SQIVND (reference sequence). V dropped 6 bases and J dropped 2; count of bases not matched to a gene: 4.

This chain links TRBV5-1 with TRBJ1-2; tentative D call: TRBD1 (5 bases). This CDR3 is 14 amino acids long. Germline loops: CDR1 SGHRS, CDR2 YFSETQ. V was shortened by 4 bases and J by 0 bases, with 10 bases between the two germline ends. The CDR3 here is CASSQGVANYGYTF. The DNA of the CDR3 is TGCGCCAGCAGCCAAGGGGTAGCTAACTATGGCTACACCTTC. Together with reference TRBV5-1 and TRBJ1-2, the CDR3 gives the full variable domain: KAGVTQTPRYLIKTRGQQVTLSCSPISGHRSVSWYQQTPGQGLQFLFEYFSETQRNKGNFPGRFSGRQFSNSRSEMNVSTLELGDSALYLCASSQGVANYGYTFGSGTRLTVV.

The CDR3 DNA reads as TGTGCCAGCAGCGACAACAGGGGGCGCAAAACTGAAGCTTTCTTT. Its protein product is CASSDNRGRKTEAFF. The rearrangement joins TRBV3-1 (or the pseudogene TRBV3-2) to TRBJ1-1; TRBD1 agrees at 9 bases. The CDR3 totals 15 residues. V trimming: 5 bases; J trimming: 5 bases; junction bases outside the gene matches: 9. Per the germline V gene, CDR1 is LGHDT and CDR2 is YNNKEL (reference sequence).

This sequence joins TRBV9 and TRBJ2-7; maybe TRBD2 (5 bases). Trimming took off 0 bases at V and 2 bases at J, with 9 bases between the two ends. This CDR3 has 14 residues. Germline CDR1 SGDLS, CDR2 YYNGEE. CDR3 in amino acids: CASSVDRGAYEQYF. In nucleotides, the CDR3 is TGTGCCAGCAGCGTAGATCGGGGTGCCTACGAGCAGTACTTC.

The chain joins TRBV5-6 to TRBJ1-1; 11 bases are a match to TRBD1. This CDR3 is built from 14 residues. Germline trimming cut 5 bases from V and 5 bases from J; bases unmatched to any gene: 5. Germline CDR1 and CDR2: SGHDT and YYEEEE. CDR3 in DNA: TGTGCCAGCAGGGACAGGGGGCAGCGGACTGAAGCTTTCTTT. The encoded protein is CASRDRGQRTEAFF.

This clone appeared a few times. V and J are TRBV10-1 and TRBJ2-7; 9 bases agree with TRBD1. V lost 2 bases and J lost 7; bases outside the gene matches: 15. The CDR3 totals 17 residues. CDR1 is WNHNN and CDR2 is SYGVQD in the germline V gene (reference sequence). The CDR3 region is CASSERRPGQGGGEQYF. The CDR3 DNA sequence: TGCGCCAGCAGTGAGAGACGACCGGGACAGGGCGGCGGGGAGCAGTACTTC.

This rearrangement joins TRBV28 to TRBJ1-2; TRBD1 matches 9 bases. The CDR3 spans 15 residues. The V gene end was trimmed by 3 bases and the J gene end by 8 bases; junction bases not matched to a gene: 10. Per germline, CDR1 MDHEN and CDR2 SYDVKM. The CDR3 region is CASSLAGQGSRGYTF. The CDR3 DNA sequence: TGTGCCAGCAGTTTGGCCGGACAGGGGAGCAGGGGCTACACCTTC.

The rearrangement joins TRBV2 to TRBJ1-4; possible D gene TRBD1, 6 bases. CDR3 length: 17 residues. Germline V gives CDR1 SNHLY, CDR2 FYNNEI. V lost 4 bases and J 0 bases, leaving 15 bases between the germline ends. The CDR3 loop reads CASSVWTDATTNEKLFF. CDR3 DNA sequence: TGTGCCAGCAGTGTGTGGACAGACGCGACAACTAATGAAAAACTGTTTTTT.

The chain links TRBV11-2 to TRBJ2-1, with a tentative D call TRBD2 (6 bases). The CDR3 extends over 15 amino acids. Trimming took off 1 base at V and 4 bases at J, with 11 bases between the two ends. Looked up from germline, CDR1 is SGHAT and CDR2 is FQNNGV. In nucleotides, the CDR3 is TGTGCCAGCAGCTTAGCGGGAGCCCTATACAATGAGCAGTTCTTC. This sequence encodes CASSLAGALYNEQFF.

The CDR3 nucleotides are TGTGCCAGCTCACCGCGCCGAATAGAAACAGGCCGCTATAGCAATCAGCCCCAGCATTTT. Encoded protein: CASSPRRIETGRYSNQPQHF. This sequence joins TRBV18 and TRBJ1-5; possible D gene TRBD1, 5 bases. There are 20 residues in the CDR3. Trimming removed 3 bases at V and 0 bases at J, with 24 bases between. The germline gives CDR1 KGHSH, CDR2 LQKENI.

The chain combines TRBV19 with TRBJ1-4; 7 nucleotides line up with TRBD1. Per germline, CDR1 LNHDA and CDR2 SQIVND (reference sequence). The CDR3 consists of 15 residues. The ends lost 7 bases at V and 0 bases at J; junction bases unmatched: 5. The CDR3 DNA reads as TGTGCCAGTAAGATACAGGGGACAACTAATGAAAAACTGTTTTTT. Its protein is CASKIQGTTNEKLFF. Full variable domain (rest looked up from reference TRBV19 and TRBJ1-4): DGGITQSPKYLFRKEGQNVTLSCEQNLNHDAMYWYRQDPGQGLRLIYYSQIVNDFQKGDIAEGYSVSREKKESFPLTVTSAQKNPTAFYLCASKIQGTTNEKLFFGSGTQLSVL.

V and J are TRBV28 and TRBJ2-3; D ambiguous. Germline values: CDR1 MDHEN, CDR2 SYDVKM. CDR3 length: 13 residues. Trimming pared 2 bases from V and 4 bases from J, leaving 7 bases between. CDR3 sequence (DNA): TGTGCCAGCAGTTTAGGTGAGCCAGATACGCAGTATTTT. Residues: CASSLGEPDTQYF.

This chain connects TRBV13 to TRBJ2-2; tentatively, D is TRBD2 (5 bases). Germline V gene sequence: CDR1 PRHDT, CDR2 FYEKMQ (reference sequence). V was clipped by 0 bases and J by 1 base, with 12 bases between them. This CDR3 has 17 residues. CDR3 amino acids: CASSLGLGSVNTGELFF. The CDR3 DNA reads as TGTGCCAGCAGCTTAGGCCTAGGTAGCGTGAACACCGGGGAGCTGTTTTTT. Supplemented by reference TRBV13 and TRBJ2-2, the full variable domain reads AAGVIQSPRHLIKEKRETATLKCYPIPRHDTVYWYQQGPGQDPQFLISFYEKMQSDKGSIPDRFSAQQFSDYHSELNMSSLELGDSALYFCASSLGLGSVNTGELFFGEGSRLTVL.

The chain joins TRBV18 to TRBJ2-7; 7 bases fit TRBD1. Trimming removed 4 bases from V and 6 bases from J; junction bases left unmatched: 12. CDR3 length: 15 residues. Per the germline V gene, CDR1 is KGHSH and CDR2 is LQKENI. CDR3 DNA: TGTGCCAGCTCACAAAGGGGGCAGGTTCAAGGCGAGCAGTACTTC. Translated, it gives CASSQRGQVQGEQYF.

The rearrangement joins TRBV4-3 to TRBJ2-1, with 8 bases matching TRBD2. Germline trimming cut 1 base from V and 4 bases from J; bases unmatched to any gene: 9. This CDR3 is 17 amino acids long. CDR1 and CDR2 (germline): LGHNA, YSLEER. CDR3 DNA sequence: TGCGCCAGCAGCCAAGGAGCGGGAGAATGGGGATACAATGAGCAGTTCTTC. This encodes CASSQGAGEWGYNEQFF.

This sequence joins TRBV27 and TRBJ1-1; no definite D call. The V end lost 6 bases, the J end lost 4 bases, and 18 bases lay between the germline ends. The CDR3 has 15 amino acids. CDR1 and CDR2 from the germline V gene are MNHEY and SMNVEV (reference sequence). The CDR3 protein is CASSLTPRLGTEAFF. The CDR3 DNA follows: TGTGCCAGCAGCCTTACCCCCCGACTGGGCACTGAAGCTTTCTTT.

This clone was observed a single time. This chain links TRBV18 with TRBJ2-7; D is perhaps TRBD2 (6 bases). Germline CDR1 and CDR2: KGHSH and LQKENI. The V gene lost 3 bases and the J gene lost 7 bases, with 16 bases spanning the gap. The CDR3 is made up of 14 amino acids. CDR3 bases: TGTGCCAGCTCACCGGCTTCAGGTGGAGGGGAGCAGTACTTC. Its protein is CASSPASGGGEQYF.

This clone was seen just once. The V call is TRBV9, the J call TRBJ2-1, with 10 bases aligning to TRBD2. The germline CDR1 and CDR2 sequences are SGDLS and YYNGEE. V was pared by 3 bases and J by 6 bases, with 6 bases of the junction left unmatched. This CDR3 spans 15 amino acids. The CDR3 nucleotides read TGTGCCAGCAGCGCGGAACTAGCGGGAATCAATGAGCAGTTCTTC. This encodes CASSAELAGINEQFF.

The chain is built from TRBV12-3 or TRBV12-4 and TRBJ2-5; TRBD2 is a possible D gene (5 bases). V was pared by 6 bases and J by 10 bases, with 18 bases between. The length of the CDR3 is 13 residues. Here the CDR3 reads CASRRTPLVVQYF. The CDR3, as DNA: TGTGCCAGCAGAAGGACTCCTCTCGTGGTCCAGTACTTC.

The rearrangement uses TRBV9 and TRBJ2-2; 11 bases are a match to TRBD2. Germline trimming cut 2 bases from V and 3 bases from J; bases unmatched to any gene: 9. The CDR3 totals 18 residues. Looked up from germline, CDR1 is SGDLS and CDR2 is YYNGEE. CDR3 region: CASSVLPGTSGYTGELFF. For the CDR3, the DNA is TGTGCCAGCAGCGTCCTCCCCGGGACTAGCGGTTACACCGGGGAGCTGTTTTTT.

V is TRBV27 and J is TRBJ2-7; 7 positions agree with TRBD2. Germline-derived CDR1 and CDR2 are MNHEY and SMNVEV (reference sequence). V lost 2 bases, J lost 6 bases, and 7 bases stayed unmatched. This CDR3 contains 14 residues. The CDR3 is CASSLGGRALEQYF. The CDR3 coding sequence is TGTGCCAGCAGTTTAGGGGGGAGGGCCCTCGAGCAGTACTTC.

The chain joins TRBV11-3 to TRBJ2-2, with 7 bases that match TRBD2. This CDR3 comprises 15 residues. Germline loops: CDR1 SGHNT, CDR2 YENEEA. With 3 bases clipped from V and 0 bases from J, the junction kept 1 base outside the gene matches. The CDR3 sequence: CASSFSGANTGELFF. DNA for the CDR3: TGTGCCAGCAGCTTCAGCGGGGCGAACACCGGGGAGCTGTTTTTT.